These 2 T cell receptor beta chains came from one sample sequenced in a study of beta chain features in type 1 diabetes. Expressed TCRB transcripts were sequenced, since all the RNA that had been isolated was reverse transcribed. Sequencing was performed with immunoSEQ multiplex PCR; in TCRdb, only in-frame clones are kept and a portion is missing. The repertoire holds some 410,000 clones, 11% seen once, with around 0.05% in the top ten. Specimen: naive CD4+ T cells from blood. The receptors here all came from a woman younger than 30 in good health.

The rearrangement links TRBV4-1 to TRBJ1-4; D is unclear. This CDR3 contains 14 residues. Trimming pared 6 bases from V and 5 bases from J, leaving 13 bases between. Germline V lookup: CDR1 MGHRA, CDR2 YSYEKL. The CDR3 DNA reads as TGCGCCAGCAGTCGACCGGGGATGAATGAAAAACTGTTTTTT. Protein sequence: CASSRPGMNEKLFF.

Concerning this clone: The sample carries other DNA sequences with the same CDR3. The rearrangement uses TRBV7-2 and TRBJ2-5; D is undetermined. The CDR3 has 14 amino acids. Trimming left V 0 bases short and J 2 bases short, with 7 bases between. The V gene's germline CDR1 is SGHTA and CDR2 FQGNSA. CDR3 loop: CASSLAGSQETQYF. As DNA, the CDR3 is TGTGCCAGCAGCTTAGCAGGGTCTCAAGAGACCCAGTACTTC.